A selection of T cell receptor beta chains follows, all from one sample in a study of PD-1 blockade in classical Hodgkin lymphoma. Only in-frame clones appear in the TCRdb table, and some are missing; sequencing was by immunoSEQ multiplex PCR. Altogether more than 25,000 clones are present, approximately 85% being singletons, with the ten largest covering roughly 2.2%. The sample was CD4+ T cells from blood, taken at baseline. Receptor source: a human donor with classical Hodgkin lymphoma. The CDR3 runs from the conserved cysteine through the conserved F or W. A D gene is named only where the DNA matches it firmly. Only part of the rows carry a size: once, few, many, or a class if the clone is expanded.

>TRBV11-3|NA|TRBJ1-1|NA
CASSPGRGNTEAFF
TGTGCCAGCAGCCCAGGGCGGGGGAACACTGAAGCTTTCTTT
>TRBV6-1|TRBD2|TRBJ2-1|once
CASSEQLAGYNEQFF
TGTGCCAGCAGTGAACAACTAGCGGGGTACAATGAGCAGTTCTTC
>TRBV4-1|NA|TRBJ2-5|few
CASSRLRTGTTQETQYF
TGCGCCAGCAGCCGTTTACGAACCGGGACCACCCAAGAGACCCAGTACTTC
>TRBV18|NA|TRBJ2-7|NA
CASSPPNYEQYF
TGTGCCAGCTCACCACCAAACTACGAGCAGTACTTC
>TRBV14|NA|TRBJ2-1|NA
CASSREGLEQFF
TGTGCCAGCAGCCGAGAAGGACTAGAGCAGTTCTTC
>TRBV10-3|NA|TRBJ1-1|NA
CAISESVGRGNTEAFF
TGTGCCATCAGTGAGTCGGTGGGCAGGGGGAACACTGAAGCTTTCTTT
>TRBV29-1|TRBD2|TRBJ2-3|NA
CSVPLTSGIADTQYF
TGCAGCGTCCCTTTGACTAGCGGGATTGCAGATACGCAGTATTTT
>TRBV6-5|TRBD1|TRBJ1-2|NA
CASSSRLGQPRGYTF
TGTGCCAGCAGTTCCCGATTGGGACAGCCTCGGGGCTACACCTTC
>TRBV7-2|NA|TRBJ2-1|NA
CASSPWNNNEQFF
TGTGCCAGCAGCCCTTGGAATAACAATGAGCAGTTCTTC
>TRBV12-5|NA|TRBJ2-7|NA
CASGLSSSYSEQYF
TGTGCTAGTGGTCTCTCCTCTAGCTACAGCGAGCAGTACTTC
>TRBV30|NA|TRBJ1-5|few
CAWSVQSDNQPQHF
TGTGCCTGGAGTGTACAGTCAGACAATCAGCCCCAGCATTTT
>TRBV30|NA|TRBJ1-5|NA
CAWSAGLGGGQPQHF
TGTGCCTGGAGTGCAGGGCTGGGGGGGGGCCAGCCCCAGCATTTT
>TRBV14|NA|TRBJ1-2|NA
CASSQIRRRGPYGYTF
TGTGCCAGCAGCCAAATTCGAAGGAGGGGACCTTATGGCTACACCTTC
>TRBV27|NA|TRBJ2-3|NA
CASGDLRTDTQYF
TGTGCCAGCGGGGACCTACGCACAGATACGCAGTATTTT
>TRBV19|NA|TRBJ1-5|NA
CASRPYSNQPQHF
TGTGCCAGTAGGCCGTATAGCAATCAGCCCCAGCATTTT
>TRBV7-9|NA|TRBJ2-7|NA
CASSLALHEQYF
TGTGCCAGCAGCTTAGCGCTACACGAGCAGTACTTC
>TRBV10-1|NA|TRBJ2-1|few
CASSEAQGGYNEQFF
TGCGCCAGCAGTGAGGCGCAGGGGGGTTACAATGAGCAGTTCTTC
>TRBV9|NA|TRBJ2-3|NA
CASSVGITDTQYF
TGTGCCAGCAGCGTAGGGATTACAGATACGCAGTATTTT
>TRBV7-6|NA|TRBJ1-4|NA
CASSPISPRAKGEKLFF
TGTGCCAGCAGCCCCATATCCCCCAGGGCCAAGGGTGAAAAACTGTTTTTT
>TRBV19|NA|TRBJ1-2|NA
CASRKNNPGVFHGYTF
TGTGCCAGTAGAAAGAATAACCCAGGGGTGTTTCATGGCTACACCTTC
>TRBV15|NA|TRBJ2-3|NA
CATSRDKSPPQEQYF
TGTGCCACCAGCAGAGATAAGTCCCCACCACAGGAGCAGTATTTT
>TRBV6-6|NA|TRBJ1-1|NA
CASSSTSGDTEAFF
TGTGCCAGCAGTTCCACCTCGGGTGACACTGAAGCTTTCTTT
>TRBV11-2|NA|TRBJ2-2|NA
CASSLGRELFF
TGTGCCAGCAGCTTAGGCCGGGAGCTGTTTTTT